These 2 T cell receptor beta chains were sequenced from one sample in a study of blood T cells in healthy people across ages. Combining a sample-barcoded 5' primer with a J-beta primer mix, a second PCR ran for about 6 to 11 cycles. MiXCR was run by TCRdb on the 5' RACE reads, yielding one entry per CDR3 protein. The sample contains about 1.8 million distinct CDR3 sequences, 40% to 55% of which appear only once. Sequences were obtained from blood. These receptors all come from a woman between 35 and 50 years old in good health.

The rearrangement links TRBV2 to TRBJ1-1; D remains ambiguous. This CDR3 spans 13 amino acids. With 3 bases removed from V and 5 bases from J, the gap between germline ends came to 10 bases. Germline V gene sequence: CDR1 SNHLY, CDR2 FYNNEI. The CDR3 nucleotides read TGTGCCAGCAGTGATGAGGAGGAAACTGAAGCTTTCTTT. This gives the protein CASSDEEETEAFF.

J is TRBJ1-1 and V is TRBV2; D not resolved. The V end was cut by 10 bases, the J end by 1 base, with 13 bases between. The CDR3 runs 13 residues. Germline lookup yields CDR1 SNHLY and CDR2 FYNNEI. CDR3: CATLTQENTEAFF. The CDR3 DNA is TGTGCCACCCTGACCCAGGAGAACACTGAAGCTTTCTTT.